Reported below is one T cell receptor (beta chain). The specificity of this receptor is unknown. Base qualities are not provided; no much larger clone lies one nucleotide away. The CDR3, cysteine through phenylalanine, is 15 amino acids long. Left in the record is the CDR3 DNA by itself, 45 bases read in frame from the first base. The germline V gene specifies KGHDR as CDR1 and SFDVKD as CDR2. Deletion took 2 bases off V and 0 bases off J, with a span of 8 bases between the germline ends. This specimen comes from a study of CD8 T cells in Susac syndrome (dated by TCRdb to about 2019). Broadly, across the study: Whether CD8+ T cell activation and differentiation in Susac syndrome was antigen driven was tested using repertoire sequencing. The study compared CD8+ T cell repertoire clonality among around 11 healthy donors, about 14 Susac syndrome patients and roughly 15 multiple sclerosis patients.

On the study overall, not on this receptor specifically: The study acknowledged that relatively few individuals were included in the TCR sequencing and HLA analysis.

Peripheral blood CD8+ and CD4+ T cells from healthy donors, Susac syndrome patients and multiple sclerosis patients were profiled by high-throughput TCR beta sequencing. Treatment-naive patients with stable or active relapsing-remitting disease fulfilling revised McDonald criteria were used as multiple sclerosis controls. Bulk CD8+ and CD4+ T cells were purified magnetically by negative isolation, whereas CD8+ TEMRA cells were enriched by FACS. Blood was collected in EDTA tubes and processed within 24 hours, with PBMCs isolated through density gradient centrifugation. PBMCs destined for TCR sequencing were cryopreserved in liquid nitrogen and later thawed in a 37 °C water bath. The sorted or isolated CD4+, CD8+ and CD8+ TEMRA cells had a purity of 90% or higher. RNA was extracted with the RNeasy kit and about 0.5 to 1 ug was reverse transcribed using random hexamers. The immunoSEQ multiplex PCR assay, which covers 54 Vbeta and 13 Jbeta segments, was used to amplify TCR beta CDR3 regions. Bias from PCR amplification was corrected by using a synthetic template baseline for primer optimization and for computational correction. Per the authors' processing: Reads were assigned to V, D and J genes according to IMGT and analyzed in immunoSEQ Analyzer, with only productive sequences retained. Clonality was computed as one minus Shannon entropy normalized by log2 of the number of productive unique sequences. For each patient and control, public and private clones were evaluated among the 100 most prevalent clones. Clones were defined as Susac-specific when absent from the healthy and MS cohorts, from some 1,100 published viral clones and from other ImmuneACCESS disease sequences. TCRdb trimmed public reads at Q25 via fastp, called clones via MiXCR and kept in-frame beta chains. Every entry covers one CDR3 protein and lists the most common genes and DNA from its rows. TCRdb's processing, not the authors', yielded these V and J calls. Within this sample are 100,000 to 150,000 distinct CDR3 sequences, with about 92% of them counted one time only. The top ten clonotypes cover roughly 0.33% of the sample.

In this chain, TRBV24-1 is recombined with TRBJ2-3; no D gene is confidently identified. This TCR was sampled from a human donor with multiple sclerosis. Sequenced sample: CD8+ T cells from PBMCs. Read as DNA, the sequence is TGTGCCACCAGTGATTACACTTCCAGCACAGATACGCAGTATTTT. This translates into CATSDYTSSTDTQYF.